This TCR beta chain emerged from a study of T cell repertoires in cytomegalovirus infection (dated by TCRdb to between 2019 and 2020). Background on the whole study: The peptide stimulations were aimed at well-studied HLA-B-restricted epitopes as well as recently identified HLA-C-restricted CMV epitopes, whose presentation resists viral immunomodulation. Because public TCR beta signatures pointed to carriage of CMV infection together with the matching HLA type, the HLA type of each donor mattered for the analysis.

What the work shows at the level of the full study, not this receptor alone: The ex vivo response was dominated by HLA-C-restricted CMV-specific TCR beta clonotypes, and the single most frequent clonotype in two of eight donors was supplied by these HLA-C-restricted clonotypes. Cumulative frequency of public TCR beta family members discriminated carriers of CMV infection plus the relevant HLA type in this cohort and an independent approximately 370-donor cohort.

Deletion took 5 bases off V and 3 bases off J, with a span of 13 bases between the germline ends. The CDR3 starts with the cysteine, ends with the phenylalanine, and has 14 residues. The read is trimmed to its CDR3 DNA, 42 bases read in frame from base 1. The treatment or condition label for this specimen denotes: in vitro stimulation with specific CMV peptide epitopes to enrich CMV-specific T cells. This clonotype was counted at least ten times. Its antigen specificity is not known. No much larger clone is present one base from it, and per-base qualities are unavailable. Sequencing instrument: Illumina HiSeq 1500. The raw public reads went through TCRdb reprocessing: fastp at Q25, MiXCR clone calling, in-frame beta chains kept. Rows with one shared CDR3 protein collapse into an entry with the most common genes and DNA. The sample includes 49,000 or so distinct CDR3 sequences, with around 18% observed a single time. 50% to 65% of the sample is held by the ten biggest clonotypes.

The V and J segments used are TRBV12-3 or TRBV12-4 and TRBJ1-1; 6 matching bases give a weak D call of TRBD1. The specimen was CD8+ T cells from cultured PBMCs, collected from culture after CMV antigen stimulation. This sequence was found in a human donor in good health (CMV status not recorded). Some clones in this sample may be carry-over from other donors' samples. The nucleotide sequence is given as TGTGCCAGCAGTATAGGACAGATCGACACTGAAGCTTTCTTT. Translated, this gives CASSIGQIDTEAFF.